Following are 29 T cell receptor beta chains from one sample sequenced in a study of Ad26.COV2.S vaccination and SARS-CoV-2 variants. Profiled with immunoSEQ multiplex PCR; TCRdb holds only in-frame clones, not every one. This table has about 320,000 clones, around four fifths appearing once. Treatment of the sample: some 19 received Ad26.COV2.S at low or high dose, single or two shots; about 5 received placebo; per-sample allocation not given. The study sampled participants on day 63 after the first vaccine or placebo injection. The sample was peripheral blood, taken in a trial of Ad26.COV2.S vaccine versus placebo. The origin of the receptors is a person aged 18-60 years who received the Ad26.COV2.S COVID-19 vaccine or a placebo.

The V gene is TRBV10-3, the J gene TRBJ2-5; 11 bases match TRBD1. Germline-derived CDR1 and CDR2 are ENHRY and SYGVKD. The CDR3 covers 15 residues. V shed 4 bases, J shed 4 bases, and the junction held 5 bases outside the gene matches. The CDR3 DNA follows: TGTGCCATCAGTGGCGGGACAGGGGGAGGAGAGACCCAGTACTTC. Its protein product is CAISGGTGGGETQYF.

The chain recombines TRBV11-2 with TRBJ2-1; TRBD1 matches at 11 bases. The V gene's germline CDR1 is SGHAT and CDR2 FQNNGV. This CDR3 region has 16 residues. The junction had 8 bases not matched to a gene; V was cut back by 1 base and J by 9 bases. The CDR3 loop reads CASSLAPGQGVGEQFF. The CDR3 DNA is TGTGCCAGCAGCTTAGCTCCGGGACAGGGGGTGGGTGAGCAGTTCTTC.

This clone has a handful of counts. The chain uses TRBV9 and TRBJ1-4; D not certain. V lost 1 base and J lost 2, with 0 bases in between. The CDR3 totals 12 residues. Germline-derived CDR1 and CDR2 are SGDLS and YYNGEE. CDR3 sequence: CASSVTNEKLFF. CDR3 nucleotide sequence: TGTGCCAGCAGCGTAACTAATGAAAAACTGTTTTTT.

This sequence joins TRBV19 and TRBJ1-6; D is ambiguous. Germline CDR1 LNHDA, CDR2 SQIVND (reference sequence). This CDR3 comprises 13 residues. The V end was cut by 4 bases, the J end by 7 bases, with 8 bases between. CDR3 DNA sequence: TGTGCCAGTAGTACGGTCACAAATTCACCCCTCCACTTT. Translation: CASSTVTNSPLHF.

This chain joins TRBV5-1 and TRBJ1-2; TRBD1 matches 12 bases. The length of the CDR3 is 16 residues. With 7 bases clipped from V and 11 bases from J, the junction kept 18 bases outside the gene matches. Germline CDR1 SGHRS, CDR2 YFSETQ. CDR3 coding DNA: TGCGCCAGCCAACCCCCTTTGGGACAGGGGGCTCGGGAGTACACCTTC. This encodes CASQPPLGQGAREYTF.

In this sample, this clone turned up once. The chain joins TRBV27 to TRBJ2-5; D is possibly TRBD1 (9 bases). The CDR3 consists of 15 residues. Germline values: CDR1 MNHEY, CDR2 SMNVEV (reference sequence). Trimming took off 8 bases at V and 5 bases at J, with 21 bases between the two ends. The CDR3 reads CASREGQGNWETQYF. The CDR3 nucleotides are TGTGCCAGCCGGGAGGGACAGGGAAATTGGGAGACCCAGTACTTC.

The J gene is TRBJ2-2, the V gene TRBV27; no reliable D call. The CDR3 has 13 amino acids. The V end lost 2 bases, the J end lost 8 bases, and 9 bases lay between the germline ends. CDR1 is MNHEY and CDR2 is SMNVEV in the germline V gene (reference sequence). CDR3 nucleotide sequence: TGTGCCAGCAGTTTACGTTTCGAAGGGGAGCTGTTTTTT. This codes for CASSLRFEGELFF.

The genes are TRBV6-5 and TRBJ1-2, with TRBD1 matching over 7 bases. This CDR3 is built from 15 residues. The germline gives CDR1 MNHEY, CDR2 SVGAGI. The ends lost 7 bases at V and 5 bases at J; junction bases unmatched: 13. CDR3 sequence: CASILRDSFWYGYTF. DNA of the CDR3: TGTGCCAGCATCCTCCGGGACAGTTTCTGGTATGGCTACACCTTC.

The chain combines TRBV19 with TRBJ1-2; the D is unclear. Germline V gene lookup returns CDR1 LNHDA and CDR2 SQIVND (reference sequence). V lost 6 bases, J lost 7 bases, and 15 bases lay in between. The CDR3 spans 13 residues. The CDR3 sequence: CASRELLGGGYTF. As DNA, the CDR3 is TGTGCCAGTAGGGAATTGTTGGGTGGTGGCTACACCTTC.

The chain joins TRBV11-2 to TRBJ2-7; maybe TRBD1 (5 bases). CDR3 length equals 13 residues. Germline V gives CDR1 SGHAT, CDR2 FQNNGV. Trimming pared 1 base from V and 3 bases from J, leaving 7 bases between. CDR3 loop: CASSLVGVYEQYF. The CDR3 coding sequence is TGTGCCAGCAGCTTAGTAGGGGTCTACGAGCAGTACTTC. The full variable domain, with the rest looked up from reference TRBV11-2 and TRBJ2-7, is EAGVAQSPRYKIIEKRQSVAFWCNPISGHATLYWYQQILGQGPKLLIQFQNNGVVDDSQLPKDRFSAERLKGVDSTLKIQPAKLEDSAVYLCASSLVGVYEQYFGPGTRLTVT.

The chain joins TRBV7-9 to TRBJ1-1, with a tentative D call TRBD1 (6 bases). The CDR3 is 15 amino acids. V lost 5 bases, J lost 5 bases, and 18 bases lay in between. Germline lookup yields CDR1 SEHNR and CDR2 FQNEAQ (reference sequence). CDR3 bases: TGTGCCAGCAGCATCAGGACAGCCCTGGGGACTGAAGCTTTCTTT. It translates to CASSIRTALGTEAFF.

In this sample, this clone turned up a few times. V gene TRBV6-5 combines with J gene TRBJ2-2; possibly TRBD1 or TRBD2 for D (5 bases each). The CDR3 covers 12 residues. V lost 4 bases, J lost 9 bases, and 9 bases lay in between. CDR1 is MNHEY and CDR2 is SVGAGI in the germline V gene. The CDR3, as DNA: TGTGCCAGCAGTTGGGGGTTCCGGGAGCTGTTTTTT. It yields the protein CASSWGFRELFF.

The V and J genes are TRBV11-3 and TRBJ1-4; D not certain. Trimming left V 4 bases short and J 7 bases short, with 16 bases between. Germline CDR1 reads SGHNT; CDR2 reads YENEEA. This CDR3 has 15 amino acids. The CDR3 here is CASSSVRAGFEKLFF. The CDR3 region has the DNA TGTGCCAGCAGCTCCGTTAGGGCGGGGTTTGAAAAACTGTTTTTT. Full variable domain (outside the CDR3, taken from reference TRBV11-3 and TRBJ1-4): EAGVVQSPRYKIIEKKQPVAFWCNPISGHNTLYWYLQNLGQGPELLIRYENEEAVDDSQLPKDRFSAERLKGVDSTLKIQPAELGDSAVYLCASSSVRAGFEKLFFGSGTQLSVL.

The chain joins TRBV11-3 to TRBJ2-1; 7 bases are a match to TRBD1. The germline V gene encodes CDR1 SGHNT and CDR2 YENEEA. The CDR3 extends over 15 amino acids. Losses at the gene ends were 4 bases for V and 6 bases for J; bases not matched to a gene: 9. CDR3 protein: CASSSTGDWANEQFF. The DNA of the CDR3 is TGTGCCAGCAGCTCTACAGGGGATTGGGCCAATGAGCAGTTCTTC.

V usage is TRBV2 and J usage is TRBJ1-6; the D is unclear. V was pared by 6 bases and J by 7 bases, with 7 bases between. The CDR3 is made up of 12 amino acids. Germline V CDR1 and CDR2: SNHLY, FYNNEI. Written as DNA, the CDR3 is TGTGCCAGCAGGGATTGGAATTCACCCCTCCACTTT. It codes for CASRDWNSPLHF.

The gene calls are TRBV24-1 and TRBJ2-1; D is uncertain. Trimming stripped 3 bases from V and 8 bases from J, with 10 bases between. The CDR3 has 13 amino acids. Germline V lookup: CDR1 KGHDR, CDR2 SFDVKD. CDR3 in amino acids: CATSDRPADEQFF. For the CDR3, the DNA is TGTGCCACCAGTGATCGCCCCGCAGATGAGCAGTTCTTC.

The rearrangement uses TRBV6-1 and TRBJ1-1; D is unclear. Germline V gives CDR1 MNHNS, CDR2 SASEGT. Trimming took 1 base from V and 1 from J, leaving 7 bases between them. CDR3 length equals 14 residues. CDR3 coding DNA: TGTGCCAGCAGTGAAGTCGGAAAGAACACTGAAGCTTTCTTT. Encoded protein: CASSEVGKNTEAFF.

The chain has TRBV7-9 and TRBJ1-3, with 10 bases that match TRBD1. The ends lost 6 bases at V and 7 bases at J; junction bases unmatched: 9. The CDR3 covers 15 residues. Germline assignment: CDR1 SEHNR and CDR2 FQNEAQ (reference sequence). The CDR3 nucleotides read TGTGCCAGCAGACCTAGACAGGGGGCGCGGAACACCATATATTTT. Its protein is CASRPRQGARNTIYF. The full variable domain, completed using reference TRBV7-9 and TRBJ1-3, is DTGVSQNPRHKITKRGQNVTFRCDPISEHNRLYWYRQTLGQGPEFLTYFQNEAQLEKSRLLSDRFSAERPKGSFSTLEIQRTEQGDSAMYLCASRPRQGARNTIYFGEGSWLTVV.

This clone was observed a handful of times. V gene TRBV18 combines with J gene TRBJ1-5; D gene uncertain. The CDR3 sequence is 14 residues long. In germline, CDR1 is KGHSH, CDR2 LQKENI. Trimming cost V 3 bases and J 4 bases, with 10 bases left between them. CDR3 bases: TGTGCCAGCTCACCGGAGTATGGGAATCAGCCCCAGCATTTT. Amino acids: CASSPEYGNQPQHF.

As for this clone: The sample carries other DNA sequences with the same CDR3. V and J are TRBV27 and TRBJ1-5; D not certain. V was shortened by 6 bases and J by 2 bases, with 11 bases between the two germline ends. Germline V lookup: CDR1 MNHEY, CDR2 SMNVEV (reference sequence). This CDR3 has 14 residues. The CDR3 bases are TGTGCCAGCAGCCCATTGGGCGGCAATCAGCCCCAGCATTTT. Protein product: CASSPLGGNQPQHF.

The V call is TRBV28, the J call TRBJ2-5; a weak D match, TRBD1 (7 bases). V lost 8 bases and J lost 4, with 23 bases in between. CDR3 size: 16 residues. Germline V gene sequence: CDR1 MDHEN, CDR2 SYDVKM. The CDR3 nucleotides read TGTGCCAGCGTGCGGGTGAGGGGGCTCGGGAGAGAGACCCAGTACTTC. This codes for CASVRVRGLGRETQYF.

The chain is built from TRBV11-3 and TRBJ1-2; D not resolved. Germline loops: CDR1 SGHNT, CDR2 YENEEA. The ends were cut back, 1 base at V and 5 bases at J, with 8 bases in the middle. The CDR3 totals 13 residues. For the CDR3, the DNA is TGTGCCAGCAGCTTAGGGTGGGAGTATGGCTACACCTTC. It specifies CASSLGWEYGYTF.

The J gene is TRBJ2-1, the V gene TRBV9, with D possibly TRBD1 on 5 matching bases. Germline-derived CDR1 and CDR2 are SGDLS and YYNGEE. This CDR3 spans 13 amino acids. V was cut by 5 bases and J by 4 bases, with 10 bases left in between. This CDR3 reads CASSHRTYNEQFF. CDR3 in DNA: TGTGCCAGCAGTCACAGGACGTACAATGAGCAGTTCTTC.

The V gene is TRBV10-3, the J gene TRBJ1-6, with TRBD1 identical over 9 bases. CDR1 and CDR2 from the germline V gene are ENHRY and SYGVKD. Trimming cost V 10 bases and J 7 bases; bases outside gene matches: 5. The CDR3 runs 13 residues. In DNA, the CDR3 is TGTGCCACCACAGGGGGCGCAAATTCACCCCTCCACTTT. It yields the protein CATTGGANSPLHF.

The chain joins TRBV18 to TRBJ2-1, with 7 bases matching TRBD1. The trim removed 3 bases at V and 3 bases at J, leaving 8 bases unmatched. Germline lookup yields CDR1 KGHSH and CDR2 LQKENI. The CDR3 spans 16 residues. In nucleotides, the CDR3 is TGTGCCAGCTCACCCTACGTCAGGGACAGCTACAATGAGCAGTTCTTC. Amino acid sequence: CASSPYVRDSYNEQFF. Full variable domain (rest looked up from reference TRBV18 and TRBJ2-1): NAGVMQNPRHLVRRRGQEARLRCSPMKGHSHVYWYRQLPEEGLKFMVYLQKENIIDESGMPKERFSAEFPKEGPSILRIQQVVRGDSAAYFCASSPYVRDSYNEQFFGPGTRLTVL.

This clone has just a few counts. The chain recombines TRBV3-1 (or the pseudogene TRBV3-2) with TRBJ1-1; D is uncertain. CDR3 length equals 13 residues. V was pared by 1 base and J by 4 bases, with 7 bases between. Germline loops: CDR1 LGHDT, CDR2 YNNKEL (reference sequence). CDR3 residues: CASSQGSLTEAFF. CDR3 nucleotide sequence: TGTGCCAGCAGCCAAGGCAGCCTCACTGAAGCTTTCTTT.

The chain uses TRBV7-8 and TRBJ1-3; D gene unclear. Germline V CDR1 and CDR2: SGHVS, FQNEAQ. The V end lost 1 base, the J end lost 0 bases, and 7 bases lay between the germline ends. There are 15 residues in the CDR3. The CDR3 is CASSLVQNSGNTIYF. The CDR3 DNA follows: TGTGCCAGCAGCTTAGTACAGAACTCTGGAAACACCATATATTTT. Combining the CDR3 with reference TRBV7-8 and TRBJ1-3 gives the whole variable domain GAGVSQSPRYKVAKRGQDVALRCDPISGHVSLFWYQQALGQGPEFLTYFQNEAQLDKSGLPSDRFFAERPEGSVSTLKIQRTQQEDSAVYLCASSLVQNSGNTIYFGEGSWLTVV.

V usage is TRBV6-5 and J usage is TRBJ2-7; D perhaps matches TRBD2 (5 bases). V lost 6 bases and J 9 bases, leaving 24 bases between the germline ends. The germline CDR1 and CDR2 sequences are MNHEY and SVGAGI. This CDR3 spans 15 amino acids. CDR3: CASRQYQDGLFGQYF. The CDR3, as DNA: TGTGCCAGCAGGCAATACCAGGACGGACTCTTCGGGCAGTACTTC.

This chain joins TRBV5-6 and TRBJ2-1; 9 positions match TRBD2. Germline CDR1 reads SGHDT; CDR2 reads YYEEEE. After removal of 0 bases from V and 8 bases from J, the junction contained 6 bases not matched to a gene. The CDR3 runs to 15 residues. CDR3 protein: CASSLDPSGVYEQFF. In DNA form, the CDR3 reads TGTGCCAGCAGCTTGGATCCTAGCGGGGTGTATGAGCAGTTCTTC.